This is a list of T cell receptor beta chains from one sample in a study of PD-L1 blockade in urothelial cancer. Assay: immunoSEQ multiplex PCR; the TCRdb copy retains only in-frame clones and omits some. The sample has some 40,000 clones; 85% are singletons. Sequenced here: PBMCs, sampled around atezolizumab (anti-PD-L1) treatment. Source of these receptors: a man of 80 years or more with urothelial cancer. Each CDR3 is given with its conserved first and last residue. The D gene is left open where the match is weak. Size tells how often a clone was seen (once, few, many) or the class of an expanded clone, and some rows leave it out.

>-|TRBJ2-7|-|TRBV5-1
TGCGCCAGCAGCAGGGGTCCCGACGGGTACGAGCAGTACTTC
CASSRGPDGYEQYF
>-|TRBJ1-2|-|TRBV7-2
TGTGCCAGCAGCTTAGGCGGGCTCCCAACGGACGGCTACACCTTC
CASSLGGLPTDGYTF
>TRBD2|TRBJ2-1|-|TRBV19
TGTGCCAGTACCCTTAGCGGGAGCCTGTACAATGAGCAGTTCTTC
CASTLSGSLYNEQFF
>TRBD2|TRBJ2-1|-|TRBV28
TGTGCCAGCAGTCCGGGGACTAGCGGGAGATTAAGCTCCTACAATGAGCAGTTCTTC
CASSPGTSGRLSSYNEQFF
>TRBD2|TRBJ2-1|-|TRBV30
TGTGCCTGGAGTGGGACTAGGGTGGCTGAGCAGTTCTTC
CAWSGTRVAEQFF
>TRBD1|TRBJ1-5|-|TRBV7-2
TGTGCCAGCAGCTTACGGTCGTCAGGGGGCGCAAATCAGCCCCAGCATTTT
CASSLRSSGGANQPQHF
>TRBD1|TRBJ1-1|few|TRBV19
TGTGCCAGTAAGACAGGGGTATGGTCTGGCACTGAAGCTTTCTTT
CASKTGVWSGTEAFF
>TRBD1|TRBJ1-4|-|TRBV6-1
TGTGCCACCTTAGACAGGGTTGACGAAAAACTGTTTTTT
CATLDRVDEKLFF
>TRBD2|TRBJ2-3|medium-sized|TRBV2
TGTGCCAGCAGGAGGACTAGCGGAGGCACAGATACGCAGTATTTT
CASRRTSGGTDTQYF
>-|TRBJ2-1|once|TRBV18
TGTGCCAGCTCACCAGTGAGGGACACGTCCCAGGCTGAGTTCTTC
CASSPVRDTSQAEFF
>-|TRBJ2-3|-|TRBV2
TGTGCCAGCAGTGTGGAGGCTAGCCCAGATACGCAGTATTTT
CASSVEASPDTQYF
>TRBD1|TRBJ2-5|-|TRBV11-2
TGTGCCAGCAGCTTAGGACAGGGAGTGGTAGAGACCCAGTACTTC
CASSLGQGVVETQYF
>TRBD1|TRBJ2-5|hyperexpanded|TRBV11-2
TGTGCCAGCAGCACGTCAGGACAGGGACGCGAGACCCAGTACTTC
CASSTSGQGRETQYF
>-|TRBJ1-2|-|TRBV4-3
TGCGCCAGCAGCCAAGATGGGAACAGGGATAACTATGGCTACACCTTC
CASSQDGNRDNYGYTF
>TRBD2|TRBJ2-7|-|TRBV6-5
TGTGCCAGCAGGAGGGGGACTAGCGGGAGTAACGAGCAGTACTTC
CASRRGTSGSNEQYF
>-|TRBJ2-1|-|TRBV27
TGTGCCAGCAGTTTAGGGGCAGATGGCTCACGAGGCGAGCAGTTCTTC
CASSLGADGSRGEQFF
>TRBD1|TRBJ1-1|-|TRBV19
TGTGCCAGTAGTATAGGGACAGGGTACATGGCTGAAGCTTTCTTT
CASSIGTGYMAEAFF
>TRBD1|TRBJ2-1|-|TRBV4-1
TGCGCCAGCAGCCAAGTGTTCTCGAGGGGGCCCAATGAGCAGTTCTTC
CASSQVFSRGPNEQFF
>-|TRBJ2-5|-|TRBV11-2
TGTGCCAGCAGCCCTTCGACGGGGGAGACCCAGTACTTC
CASSPSTGETQYF
>TRBD2|TRBJ2-1|-|TRBV7-9
TGTGCCAGCAGCTTTAGCGGGAGTGGAACCTACAATGAGCAGTTCTTC
CASSFSGSGTYNEQFF
>-|TRBJ1-2|few|TRBV11-2
TGTGCCAGCAGTACGAGGGTCTATGGCTACACCTTC
CASSTRVYGYTF
>-|TRBJ2-7|-|TRBV5-1
TGCGCCAGCAGCTTGGTGGTTGGGGGGTCCTACGAGCAGTACTTC
CASSLVVGGSYEQYF
>TRBD2|TRBJ2-7|-|TRBV28
TGTGCCAGCAGTTTAGTAGCGGGCGTTTCCTACGAGCAGTACTTC
CASSLVAGVSYEQYF
>-|TRBJ2-7|-|TRBV2
TGTGCCAGCAGTGGACAGGACGAGCAGTACTTC
CASSGQDEQYF
>TRBD1|TRBJ1-3|many|TRBV6-1
TGTGCCAGCAGTGTTGAGGGGACAGGGGTTGGAAACACCATATATTTT
CASSVEGTGVGNTIYF
>TRBD1|TRBJ2-7|-|TRBV5-1
TGCGCCAGCAGCACGGGACAGGGGGCACGACCCTACGAGCAGTACTTC
CASSTGQGARPYEQYF
>-|TRBJ1-5|-|TRBV5-1
TGCGCCAGCAGCTTGTCAGGGGATAGCAATCAGCCCCAGCATTTT
CASSLSGDSNQPQHF
>TRBD2|TRBJ2-3|-|TRBV29-1
TGCAGCGGTGTCGGACTAGCGGGGCCCACAGATACGCAGTATTTT
CSGVGLAGPTDTQYF
>TRBD1|TRBJ2-4|-|TRBV28
TGTGCCAGCACAACCCATTCCGGGACAGGGGGCGCCGGGAACATTCAGTACTTC
CASTTHSGTGGAGNIQYF
>-|TRBJ1-2|-|TRBV30
TGTGCCTGGAGTGTAGTTGGCGGGGCTAACTATGGCTACACCTTC
CAWSVVGGANYGYTF
>TRBD2|TRBJ2-5|-|TRBV19
TGTGCCAGTAGTGGCAGCGGGGGAGAGACCCAGTACTTC
CASSGSGGETQYF
>-|TRBJ2-7|-|TRBV7-9
TGTGCCAGCAGCGCCCCGAAGAGTTACGAGCAGTACTTC
CASSAPKSYEQYF
>TRBD1|TRBJ2-2|-|TRBV30
TGTGCCTGGGCGAAGTGGTCCGGGACAGATTTCCCCGGGGAGCTGTTTTTT
CAWAKWSGTDFPGELFF
>TRBD1|TRBJ2-4|-|TRBV7-2
TGTGCCAGCAGCTTAAGACAGGGGGTAGCCAAAAACATTCAGTACTTC
CASSLRQGVAKNIQYF
>-|TRBJ2-1|-|TRBV7-8
TGTGCCAGCACGCCGGCTTGGGGGCCTGACAATGAGCAGTTCTTC
CASTPAWGPDNEQFF
>-|TRBJ1-1|-|TRBV25-1
TGTGCCAGCAGTCCCCAGGGTCGGGGGGTGGACACTGAAGCTTTCTTT
CASSPQGRGVDTEAFF
>TRBD1|TRBJ1-1|-|TRBV6-1
TGTGCCAGCAGTGAAGCAGGGGGCAGGGTGAACACTGAAGCTTTCTTT
CASSEAGGRVNTEAFF
>TRBD2|TRBJ2-7|-|TRBV10-2
TGCGCCAGCAGGCAACTAGCGTCCACCTACGAGCAGTACTTC
CASRQLASTYEQYF
>TRBD2|TRBJ2-1|-|TRBV11-2
TGTGCCAGCAGCTTCAGCGGGAGGGGAAGGGAGCAGTTCTTC
CASSFSGRGREQFF
>TRBD1|TRBJ2-7|-|TRBV7-8
TGTGCCAGCAGGCTACAGGGGATGGGTCCCTACGAGCAGTACTTC
CASRLQGMGPYEQYF
>-|TRBJ2-5|-|TRBV2
TGTGCCAGCAGTGTCGGGGGGCGGGAGACCCAGTACTTC
CASSVGGRETQYF
>-|TRBJ1-3|-|TRBV28
TGTGCCAGCAGTGGGGGGAGAGACACCATATATTTT
CASSGGRDTIYF
>-|TRBJ2-7|-|TRBV7-8
TGTGCCAGCAGCTTAGAGGCCAGGGGACCCTACGAGCAGTACTTC
CASSLEARGPYEQYF
>TRBD1|TRBJ2-1|-|TRBV7-8
TGTGCCAGCAGCTCGACAGGGGCACAATACAATGAGCAGTTCTTC
CASSSTGAQYNEQFF
>-|TRBJ1-2|-|TRBV6-6
TGTGCCAGCAGTTACGGGCAGGGGAGGGACGGCTACACCTTC
CASSYGQGRDGYTF
>TRBD1|TRBJ1-5|-|TRBV5-5
TGTGCCAGCAGCTCCCACAGGGGGCTAGATCAGCCCCAGCATTTT
CASSSHRGLDQPQHF
>TRBD2|TRBJ2-1|-|TRBV7-2
TGTGCCAGCAGCCCCAAGGGACTAGCGGGCATCCTCGCTTACAATGAGCAGTTCTTC
CASSPKGLAGILAYNEQFF
>-|TRBJ1-1|-|TRBV6-5
TGTGCCAGCAGTACCCCCCGGGAGGGGCACACTGAAGCTTTCTTT
CASSTPREGHTEAFF
>-|TRBJ2-1|-|TRBV18
TGTGCCAGCTCACCCAGGGGCACGGATGAGCAGTTCTTC
CASSPRGTDEQFF
>-|TRBJ1-5|-|TRBV28
TGTGCCAGCAGTGGGGGGAATCAGCCCCAGCATTTT
CASSGGNQPQHF
>-|TRBJ2-1|once|TRBV5-1
TGCGCCAGCAGCTTGGGAGGAGCGACCTACAATGAGCAGTTCTTC
CASSLGGATYNEQFF